This TCR beta chain came from a study of T cell responses to AZD1222 COVID-19 vaccine (dated by TCRdb to the early 2020s). Concerning the study at large: AZD1222 recipients whose second dose came at about 4 weeks and those whose second dose came at about 12 weeks were combined into one group, since spike-specific TCR depth and breadth did not differ between the two schedules. Trial participants were enrolled by age into subgroups of 18-55, 56-69 and 70-plus years, and roughly 150, 30 and 60 TCR-sequenced participants, respectively, were included in these subgroups. A total of 230 to 250 trial participants underwent TCR sequencing, of whom around 200 received two doses of AZD1222 and around 26 received two doses of the MenACWY control vaccine.

The sample's time point label, in plain terms: baseline before first vaccination. The vaccinee samples were drawn from two UK trials, COV001 and COV002, one of which was a single-blind randomized controlled phase 2/3 trial testing AZD1222 (ChAdOx1 nCoV-19) in healthy adults. For TCRbeta chain sequencing, PBMC samples from trial participants were taken at day 0 and at day 28 after the second dose. Sequences LNHDA (CDR1) and SQIVND (CDR2) are obtained from the germline V gene (reference sequence). Trimming removed 5 bases from V and 7 bases from J, leaving 17 bases between the germline ends. Reading from cysteine to phenylalanine, the CDR3 counts 15 amino acids. Only CDR3 DNA remains: 45 bases, in frame from the first base. Results the study describes overall, beyond this receptor: CD4 TCRs associated with the vaccine covered the entire spike protein, and the dominant responses were in regions 160-218 and 743-854. Reportedly, almost half of the unique spike-specific TCRs recognized epitopes lying outside the regions that are mutated in the B.1.351 and B.1.1.7 variants. After two AZD1222 doses, spike-specific TCR breadth and depth were significantly higher than at day 0 and than in MenACWY recipients. Only six AZD1222 recipients were SARS-CoV-2 seropositive at baseline, limiting conclusions about previously exposed vaccinees. In the small 56-69-year group, the increase in depth fell short of significance, most likely because of low power. Because no day 14 peak-response samples were available, repertoires were characterized only after the peak T cell response. Most participants were white British and females outnumbered males, and the authors suggested that clonal diversity may have been underestimated.

In regard to this clone: No antigen is known for it. No qualities accompany the bases; no much larger clone lies one base away.

The CDR3 regions of human TCRbeta chains were subjected to immunosequencing. On the authors' methods: TCRs in the repertoires were compared against a reference library of SARS-CoV-2-specific TCRs that had been generated with the MIRA antigen-specificity platform. Breadth meant the fraction of unique TCRs that were SARS-CoV-2-associated, whereas depth meant the fraction of total T cells that were SARS-CoV-2-associated. Using the MIRA data, every spike-specific TCR was mapped to the spike region that the TCR reacted to and assigned to either a CD4 or a CD8 class. Log10-transformed breadth and depth values were compared by one-way ANOVA with Sidak's multiple comparisons tests. This is the immuneACCESS table as TCRdb keeps it, with only in-frame sequences that have V and J called. A part of the clones is gone; compared with another copy, unresolved V genes explain less than half, and the rest is unexplained. That table gives V, J and clone size, and the DNA gave D and trimming. The sample yields roughly 150,000 clones; approximately 91% were counted once. The top ten constitute about 1.9% of the sample.

The chain is assembled from TRBV19 and TRBJ1-4; possibly the D gene is TRBD1, per 5 matching bases. The source material was peripheral blood, sampled on day 0 of AZD1222 vaccination. The sequence was obtained from an adult in good health. At the DNA level, the sequence is TGTGCCAGTAGTTTGCAGGGTAGACGTGGTGAAAAACTGTTTTTT. Its product reads: CASSLQGRRGEKLFF.